This T cell receptor (beta chain) was obtained from a study of control samples from healthy donors and cancer patients (dated by TCRdb to the early 2020s). For this clone: Its antigen remains undetermined. No much larger clone exists at a distance of one base, and base qualities are not known.

The CDR3 has 13 amino acids, counting the end cysteine and phenylalanine. Solely the CDR3 DNA is kept, with 39 bases framed from the first base. Reading the germline V gene gives CDR1 SGDLS and CDR2 YYNGEE. V loses 3 bases of germline sequence and J loses 4 bases, and the interval between the two ends is 8 bases. Libraries were constructed by the immunoSEQ multiplex PCR assay. Sourced from immuneACCESS, this table was stored by TCRdb with only in-frame sequences that have V and J called. A share of the clones is absent; for the studies checked, an unresolved V gene accounts for under half, and the remainder has no known explanation. The sample records more than 95,000 clones, 80% to 90% of which are singletons. Over 7.5% of the sample lies in the top ten.

In this chain, TRBV9 is recombined with TRBJ1-3; the D gene identity is not certain. Source material: blood. This receptor was obtained from a man aged 35-49 years in good health. The CDR3 protein sequence reads: CASSEGSGNTIYF. The DNA reads as follows: TGTGCCAGCAGCGAGGGTTCCGGAAACACCATATATTTT.